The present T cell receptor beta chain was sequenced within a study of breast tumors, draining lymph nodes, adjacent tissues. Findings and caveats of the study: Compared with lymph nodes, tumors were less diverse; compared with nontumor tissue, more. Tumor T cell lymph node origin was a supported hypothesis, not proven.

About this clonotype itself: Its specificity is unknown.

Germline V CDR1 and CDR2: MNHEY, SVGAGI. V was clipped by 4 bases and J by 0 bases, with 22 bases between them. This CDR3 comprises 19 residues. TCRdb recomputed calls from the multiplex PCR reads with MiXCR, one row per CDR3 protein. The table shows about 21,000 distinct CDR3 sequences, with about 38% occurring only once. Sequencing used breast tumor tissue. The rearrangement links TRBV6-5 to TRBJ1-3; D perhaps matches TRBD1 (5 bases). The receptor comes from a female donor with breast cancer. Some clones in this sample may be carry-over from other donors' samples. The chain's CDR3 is CASSSQEIIRASSGNTIYF. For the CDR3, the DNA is TGTGCCAGCAGTTCACAGGAAATAATCAGGGCCAGCTCTGGAAACACCATATATTTT.